This T cell receptor beta chain was documented in a study of PD-1 blockade in classical Hodgkin lymphoma. Every one of the patients relapsed after autologous stem cell transplantation (brentuximab vedotin exposure was variable). Complete response, partial response or progressive disease made up the best responses. Measured with immunoSEQ multiplex PCR; TCRdb has only the in-frame clones, and not every one. The data contain almost 100,000 clones, just under 95% of them singletons. CDR1 is MNHEY, CDR2 SVGAGI, per germline. V dropped 2 bases and J dropped 0 bases, with 14 bases sitting between them. The length of the CDR3 is 16 residues. This clone has only a few counts. Its antigen is unknown. Findings of the study overall: Compared with baseline, CD4+ but not CD8+ TCR diversity had risen significantly by C4D1. Reports described newly diagnosed patients as having lower baseline TCR diversity than healthy donors. The causes of the repertoire differences, possibly disease activity or prior therapy, remain undefined.

The chain couples TRBV6-5 to TRBJ2-7, with a tentative D call TRBD1 (5 bases). The sample here was peripheral blood mononuclear cells (PBMCs), taken at baseline. The receptor's source is a human donor with classical Hodgkin lymphoma. The CDR3, as DNA: TGTGCCAGCAGTTACCGCCCTACAGGAGACTCCTACGAGCAGTACTTC. It specifies CASSYRPTGDSYEQYF.